The entry below gives a single T cell receptor beta chain sequence along with its context. Its antigen is undetermined. TCRdb passed the RACE reads through MiXCR, listing each CDR3 protein once. The repertoire has about 40,000 distinct CDR3 sequences, approximately 3.5% of them found once; the top ten carry more than 6.5%. The sample belongs to a study of human T cells and chemical hapten exposure. About the study: TCR yields per sample varied mostly from small pooled library volume differences. Study conclusions and caveats: The number of TCRs above 1 in 1000 frequency did not change after DPC sensitization.

V dropped 1 base and J dropped 8 bases, with 12 bases sitting between them. Germline V CDR1 and CDR2: SGHTA, FQGNSA. This CDR3 contains 14 residues. As for time point: patch test 2, 6 weeks after DPC sensitization. Documented treatment: therapeutic diphenylcyclopropenone sensitization with weekly scalp DPC. This TCR derives from a man aged 35 to 55 with alopecia areata. Some clones in this sample may be carry-over from other donors' samples. The V gene is TRBV7-2, the J gene TRBJ1-5; possible D gene TRBD1, 6 bases. Here the sequenced sample was whole blood, taken in connection with sensitization to the hapten diphenylcyclopropenone (DPC). In DNA form, the CDR3 reads TGTGCCAGCAGCTTAGAGGGGGGGACGGAGCCCCAGCATTTT. As protein: CASSLEGGTEPQHF.